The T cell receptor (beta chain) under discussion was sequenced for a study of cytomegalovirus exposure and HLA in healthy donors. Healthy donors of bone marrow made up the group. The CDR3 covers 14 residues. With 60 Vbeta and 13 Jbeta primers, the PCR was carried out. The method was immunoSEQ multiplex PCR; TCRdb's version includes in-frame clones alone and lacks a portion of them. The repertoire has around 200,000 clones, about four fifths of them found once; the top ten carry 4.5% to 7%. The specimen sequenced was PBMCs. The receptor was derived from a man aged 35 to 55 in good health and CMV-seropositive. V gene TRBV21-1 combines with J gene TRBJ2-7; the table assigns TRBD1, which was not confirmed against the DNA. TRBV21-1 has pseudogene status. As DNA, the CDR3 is TGTGCCAGCCATCCGGGACAGGGGCGTATCGAGCAGTACTTC. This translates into CASHPGQGRIEQYF.